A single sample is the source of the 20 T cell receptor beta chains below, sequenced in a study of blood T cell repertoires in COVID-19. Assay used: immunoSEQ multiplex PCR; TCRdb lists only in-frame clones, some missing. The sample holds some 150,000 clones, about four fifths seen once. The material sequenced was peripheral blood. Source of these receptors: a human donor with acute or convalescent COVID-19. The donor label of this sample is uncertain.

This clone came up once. CDR3 nucleotides: TGTGCCAGCAGTCCAAGGGGGACGGACACCGGGGAGCTGTTTTTT. Translating gives CASSPRGTDTGELFF. This sequence joins TRBV14 and TRBJ2-2; the D gene is possibly TRBD1 (6 bases). With 6 bases removed from V and 3 bases from J, the gap between germline ends came to 14 bases. CDR3 size: 15 residues. Germline V lookup: CDR1 SGHDN, CDR2 FVKESK.

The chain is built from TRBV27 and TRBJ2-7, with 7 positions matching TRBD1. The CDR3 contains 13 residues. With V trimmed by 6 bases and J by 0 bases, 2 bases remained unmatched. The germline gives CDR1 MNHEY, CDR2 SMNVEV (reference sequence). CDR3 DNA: TGTGCCAGCAGGCGGACAGGCTCCTACGAGCAGTACTTC. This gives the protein CASRRTGSYEQYF.

The CDR3: CASSRGDKEGQPQHF. The CDR3 DNA sequence: TGTGCCAGCAGCCGGGGGGACAAGGAAGGTCAGCCCCAGCATTTT. The V call is TRBV6-5, the J call TRBJ1-5; perhaps TRBD1 as D (6 bases). Trimming removed 6 bases from V and 6 bases from J, with 18 bases in between. CDR1 MNHEY and CDR2 SVGAGI come from the germline V gene. CDR3 length: 15 amino acids.

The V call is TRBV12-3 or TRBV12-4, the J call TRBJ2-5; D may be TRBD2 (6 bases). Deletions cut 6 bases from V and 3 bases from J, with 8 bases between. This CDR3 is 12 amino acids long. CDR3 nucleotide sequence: TGTGCCAGCAGGCGACTAGAAGAGACCCAGTACTTC. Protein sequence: CASRRLEETQYF.

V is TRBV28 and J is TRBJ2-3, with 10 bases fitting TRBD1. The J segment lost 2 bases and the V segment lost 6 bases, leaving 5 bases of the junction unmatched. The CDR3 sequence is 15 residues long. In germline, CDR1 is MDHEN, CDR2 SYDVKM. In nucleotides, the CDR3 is TGTGCCAGCAGGGGACAGGGGAGCGACACAGATACGCAGTATTTT. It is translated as CASRGQGSDTDTQYF. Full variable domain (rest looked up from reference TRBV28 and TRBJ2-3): DVKVTQSSRYLVKRTGEKVFLECVQDMDHENMFWYRQDPGLGLRLIYFSYDVKMKEKGDIPEGYSVSREKKERFSLILESASTNQTSMYLCASRGQGSDTDTQYFGPGTRLTVL.

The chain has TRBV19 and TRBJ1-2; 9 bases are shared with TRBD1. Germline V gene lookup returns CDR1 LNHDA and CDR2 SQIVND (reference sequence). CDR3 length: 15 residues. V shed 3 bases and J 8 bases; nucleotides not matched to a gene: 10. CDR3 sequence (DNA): TGTGCCAGTAGTATTGGACAGGGGCGAGAGCGCGGCTACACCTTC. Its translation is CASSIGQGRERGYTF.

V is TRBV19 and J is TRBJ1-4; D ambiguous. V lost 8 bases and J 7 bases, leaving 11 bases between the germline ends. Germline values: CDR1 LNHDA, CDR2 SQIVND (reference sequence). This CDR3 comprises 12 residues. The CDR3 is CASSNPGEKLFF. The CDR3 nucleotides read TGTGCCAGTTCGAACCCGGGTGAAAAACTGTTTTTT.

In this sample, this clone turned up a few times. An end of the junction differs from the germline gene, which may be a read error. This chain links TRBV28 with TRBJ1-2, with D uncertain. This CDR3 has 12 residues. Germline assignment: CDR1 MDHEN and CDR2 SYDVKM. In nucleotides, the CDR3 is TGTGCCAGCAGTACCACCACCGAGAGACACGCCTTC. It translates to CASSTTTERHAF.

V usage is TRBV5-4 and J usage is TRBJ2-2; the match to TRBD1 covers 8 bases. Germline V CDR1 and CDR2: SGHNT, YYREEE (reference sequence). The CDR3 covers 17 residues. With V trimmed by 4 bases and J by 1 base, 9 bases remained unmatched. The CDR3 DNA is TGTGCCAGCAGCATGGACAGGGAAGTTGGGAACACCGGGGAGCTGTTTTTT. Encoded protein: CASSMDREVGNTGELFF.

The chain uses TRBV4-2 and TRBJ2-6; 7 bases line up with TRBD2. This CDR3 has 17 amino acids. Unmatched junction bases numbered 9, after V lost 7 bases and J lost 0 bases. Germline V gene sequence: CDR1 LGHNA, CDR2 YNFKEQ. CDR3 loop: CASTNSGSSSGANVLTF. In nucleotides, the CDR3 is TGTGCCAGCACCAATAGCGGGTCGAGCTCTGGGGCCAACGTCCTGACTTTC.

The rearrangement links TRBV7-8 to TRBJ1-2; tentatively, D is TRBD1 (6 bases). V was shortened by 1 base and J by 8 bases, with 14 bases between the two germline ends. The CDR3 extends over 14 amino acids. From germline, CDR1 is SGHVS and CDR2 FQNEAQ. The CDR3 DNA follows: TGTGCCAGCAGCTTAGAGGTGGGGACATGGGGCTACACCTTC. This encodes CASSLEVGTWGYTF.

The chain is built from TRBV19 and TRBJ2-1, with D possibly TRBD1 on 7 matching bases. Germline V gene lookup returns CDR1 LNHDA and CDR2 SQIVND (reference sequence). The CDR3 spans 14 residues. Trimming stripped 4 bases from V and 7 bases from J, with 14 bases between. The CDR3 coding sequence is TGTGCCAGTAGTAACGGAGGGGGCCTGAATGAGCAGTTCTTC. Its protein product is CASSNGGGLNEQFF.

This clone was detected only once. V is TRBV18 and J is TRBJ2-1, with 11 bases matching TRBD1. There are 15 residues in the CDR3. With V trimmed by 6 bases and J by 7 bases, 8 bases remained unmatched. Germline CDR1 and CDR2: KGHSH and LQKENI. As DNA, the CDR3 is TGTGCCAGCTCGAGGTCGGACAGGGGGCGAAATGAGCAGTTCTTC. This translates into CASSRSDRGRNEQFF.

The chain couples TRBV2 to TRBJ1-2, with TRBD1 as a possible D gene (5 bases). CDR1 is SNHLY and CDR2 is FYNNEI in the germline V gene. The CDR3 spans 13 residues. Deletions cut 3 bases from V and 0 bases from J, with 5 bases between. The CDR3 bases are TGTGCCAGCAGTGAGGGGCCTAACTATGGCTACACCTTC. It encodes CASSEGPNYGYTF.

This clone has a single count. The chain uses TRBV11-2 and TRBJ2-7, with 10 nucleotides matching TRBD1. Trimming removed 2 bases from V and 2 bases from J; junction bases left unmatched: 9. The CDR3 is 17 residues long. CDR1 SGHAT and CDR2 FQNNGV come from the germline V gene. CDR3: CASSLTLGDRGAYEQYF. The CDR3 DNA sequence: TGTGCCAGCAGCTTAACTTTAGGGGACAGGGGTGCCTACGAGCAGTACTTC. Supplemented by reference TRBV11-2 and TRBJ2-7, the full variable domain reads EAGVAQSPRYKIIEKRQSVAFWCNPISGHATLYWYQQILGQGPKLLIQFQNNGVVDDSQLPKDRFSAERLKGVDSTLKIQPAKLEDSAVYLCASSLTLGDRGAYEQYFGPGTRLTVT.

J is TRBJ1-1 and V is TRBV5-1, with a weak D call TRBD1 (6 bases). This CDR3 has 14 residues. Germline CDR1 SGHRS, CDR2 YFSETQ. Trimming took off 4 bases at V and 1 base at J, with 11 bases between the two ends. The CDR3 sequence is CASSPGTPNTEAFF. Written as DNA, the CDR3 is TGCGCCAGCAGCCCCGGGACACCGAACACTGAAGCTTTCTTT.

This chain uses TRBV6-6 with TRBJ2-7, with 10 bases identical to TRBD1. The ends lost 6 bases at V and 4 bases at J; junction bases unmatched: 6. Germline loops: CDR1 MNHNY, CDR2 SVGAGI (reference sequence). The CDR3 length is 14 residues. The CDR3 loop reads CASSGGQGKYEQYF. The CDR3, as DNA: TGTGCCAGCAGCGGGGGACAGGGGAAATACGAGCAGTACTTC.

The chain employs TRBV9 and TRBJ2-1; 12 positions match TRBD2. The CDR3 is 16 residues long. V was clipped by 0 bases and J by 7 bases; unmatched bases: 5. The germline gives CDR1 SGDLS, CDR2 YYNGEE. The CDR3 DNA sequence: TGTGCCAGCAGCGTAGCACTAGCGGGGGGCTGGAATGAGCAGTTCTTC. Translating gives CASSVALAGGWNEQFF. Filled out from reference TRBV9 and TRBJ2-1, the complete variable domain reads DSGVTQTPKHLITATGQRVTLRCSPRSGDLSVYWYQQSLDQGLQFLIQYYNGEERAKGNILERFSAQQFPDLHSELNLSSLELGDSALYFCASSVALAGGWNEQFFGPGTRLTVL.

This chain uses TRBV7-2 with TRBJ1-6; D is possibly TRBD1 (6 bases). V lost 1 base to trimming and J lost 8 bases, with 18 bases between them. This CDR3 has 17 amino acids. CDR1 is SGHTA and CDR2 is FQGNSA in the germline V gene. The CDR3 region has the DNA TGTGCCAGCAGCTTAGGTTACAGGGCCACCCGGTATTCACCCCTCCACTTT. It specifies CASSLGYRATRYSPLHF. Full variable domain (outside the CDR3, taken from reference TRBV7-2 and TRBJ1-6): GAGVSQSPSNKVTEKGKDVELRCDPISGHTALYWYRQSLGQGLEFLIYFQGNSAPDKSGLPSDRFSAERTGGSVSTLTIQRTQQEDSAVYLCASSLGYRATRYSPLHFGNGTRLTVT.

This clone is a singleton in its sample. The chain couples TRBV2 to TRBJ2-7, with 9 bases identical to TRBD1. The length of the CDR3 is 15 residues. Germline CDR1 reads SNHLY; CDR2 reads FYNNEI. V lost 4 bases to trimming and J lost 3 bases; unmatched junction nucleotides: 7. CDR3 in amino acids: CASSGGGTGSYEQYF. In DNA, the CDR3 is TGTGCCAGCAGTGGAGGAGGGACAGGGAGCTACGAGCAGTACTTC.